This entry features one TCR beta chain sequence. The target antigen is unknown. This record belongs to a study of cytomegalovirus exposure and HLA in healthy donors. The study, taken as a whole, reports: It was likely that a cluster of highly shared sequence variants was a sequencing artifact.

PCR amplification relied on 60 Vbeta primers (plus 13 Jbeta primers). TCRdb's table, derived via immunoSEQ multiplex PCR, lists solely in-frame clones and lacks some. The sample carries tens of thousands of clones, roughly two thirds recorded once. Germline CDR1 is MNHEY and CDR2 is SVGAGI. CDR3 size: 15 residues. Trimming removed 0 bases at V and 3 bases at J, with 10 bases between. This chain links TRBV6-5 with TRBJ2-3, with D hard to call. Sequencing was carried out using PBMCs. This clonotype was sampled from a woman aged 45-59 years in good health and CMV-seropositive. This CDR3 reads CASSYSIVQTDTQYF. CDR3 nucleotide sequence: TGTGCCAGCAGTTACTCGATTGTGCAGACAGATACGCAGTATTTT.